The 15 T cell receptor beta chains given below trace back to one sample, sequenced in a study of OX40 agonist ivuxolimab in advanced cancers. The table came from immunoSEQ multiplex PCR; TCRdb's copy has only in-frame clones and leaves some out. This table has about 60,000 clones, 84% appearing once. Sequencing was performed on CD4+ or CD8+ T cells sorted from blood, taken in a trial of the OX40 agonist ivuxolimab. Receptor source: an adult with an advanced solid tumor such as melanoma, head and neck, liver or kidney cancer.

V and J are TRBV11-3 and TRBJ2-2; tentatively, D is TRBD1 or TRBD2 (5 bases each). V lost 4 bases and J 6 bases, leaving 21 bases between the germline ends. This CDR3 spans 17 amino acids. Germline CDR1 and CDR2: SGHNT and YENEEA. In DNA, the CDR3 is TGTGCCAGCAGCTCAGGGCACTCGGGGAGCGGTGCCGGGGAGCTGTTTTTT. Encoded protein: CASSSGHSGSGAGELFF.

The J gene is TRBJ2-5, the V gene TRBV5-1, with no clear D. The CDR3 has 13 amino acids. V lost 4 bases to trimming and J lost 5 bases, with 12 bases between them. CDR1 SGHRS and CDR2 YFSETQ come from the germline V gene. The CDR3 protein is CASSAQVRETQYF. DNA of the CDR3: TGCGCCAGCAGCGCCCAGGTGAGGGAGACCCAGTACTTC.

V and J are TRBV5-6 and TRBJ2-5; TRBD2 aligns across 11 bases. Germline CDR1 is SGHDT and CDR2 is YYEEEE. The J segment lost 3 bases and the V segment lost 2 bases, leaving 3 bases of the junction unmatched. There are 15 residues in the CDR3. CDR3 sequence (DNA): TGTGCCAGCAGCTTAGGACTAGCGGGCGAAGAGACCCAGTACTTC. It codes for CASSLGLAGEETQYF.

This clone showed up just once. The chain joins TRBV10-3 to TRBJ1-1; 10 bases line up with TRBD1. Looked up from germline, CDR1 is ENHRY and CDR2 is SYGVKD. V lost 6 bases and J lost 5; bases outside the gene matches: 9. CDR3 size: 15 residues. CDR3 protein: CAISQTGGSETEAFF. The CDR3 nucleotides are TGTGCCATCAGCCAGACAGGGGGCTCAGAGACTGAAGCTTTCTTT.

This clone showed up just once. The J gene is TRBJ1-4, the V gene TRBV2, with D possibly being TRBD1 (6 bases). Trimming removed 7 bases at V and 6 bases at J, with 12 bases between. Germline assignment: CDR1 SNHLY and CDR2 FYNNEI. The CDR3 has 13 amino acids. CDR3 loop: CASNRRGDEKLFF. The CDR3 DNA reads as TGTGCCAGCAACCGCAGGGGCGATGAAAAACTGTTTTTT.

This clone was counted a single time. V and J are TRBV5-4 and TRBJ2-7; no clear D gene. The CDR3 has 12 residues. Germline CDR1 SGHNT, CDR2 YYREEE (reference sequence). Trimming stripped 2 bases from V and 3 bases from J, with 6 bases between. CDR3 protein: CASSFPGYEQYF. The DNA of the CDR3 is TGTGCCAGCAGCTTCCCGGGCTACGAGCAGTACTTC.

The chain couples TRBV7-9 to TRBJ1-2; D remains unclear. Trimming removed 5 bases at V and 0 bases at J, with 10 bases between. Germline lookup yields CDR1 SEHNR and CDR2 FQNEAQ (reference sequence). The CDR3 is 14 residues long. Here the CDR3 reads CASSLEQTNYGYTF. As DNA, the CDR3 is TGTGCCAGCAGCCTCGAGCAGACTAACTATGGCTACACCTTC.

The chain recombines TRBV19 with TRBJ1-1; the D gene is possibly TRBD1 (5 bases). The germline gives CDR1 LNHDA, CDR2 SQIVND (reference sequence). Trimming removed 2 bases at V and 5 bases at J, with 15 bases between. This CDR3 contains 15 residues. CDR3 nucleotide sequence: TGTGCCAGTAGTATAAGTCAGGGTATAGGTACTGAAGCTTTCTTT. This encodes CASSISQGIGTEAFF.

This rearrangement joins TRBV4-2 to TRBJ2-2, with 8 bases aligning to TRBD2. With V trimmed by 0 bases and J by 0 bases, 6 bases remained unmatched. Germline CDR1 and CDR2: LGHNA and YNFKEQ. The CDR3 runs 18 residues. The CDR3 coding sequence is TGTGCCAGCAGCCAAGAGGGACCGGGACTAGCGAACACCGGGGAGCTGTTTTTT. It codes for CASSQEGPGLANTGELFF.

The V and J genes are TRBV19 and TRBJ2-5, with D perhaps TRBD1 (6 bases). The DNA end is a closer match to TRBJ2-7, so the J assignment may be wrong. The CDR3 runs 15 residues. CDR1 is LNHDA and CDR2 is SQIVND in the germline V gene (reference sequence). This chain's CDR3 is CASSIGGQLSYEQYF. The CDR3, as DNA: TGTGCCAGTAGTATAGGCGGACAGCTCTCCTACGAGCAGTACTTC.

V is TRBV4-1 and J is TRBJ1-6, with D possibly being TRBD1 (6 bases). The germline CDR1 and CDR2 sequences are MGHRA and YSYEKL. The CDR3 consists of 20 residues. V was clipped by 1 base and J by 0 bases, with 19 bases between them. CDR3 in DNA: TGCGCCAGCAGCCAAGGGGTTCCGGGACACCGGAGCTCCTATAATTCACCCCTCCACTTT. Its translation is CASSQGVPGHRSSYNSPLHF.

The chain couples TRBV4-3 to TRBJ2-5; D may match TRBD1 or TRBD2 (5 bases each). From germline, CDR1 is LGHNA and CDR2 YSLEER. The V end was cut by 1 base, the J end by 4 bases, with 13 bases between. The CDR3 runs 15 residues. The CDR3 spells CASSQGTGQGETQYF. CDR3 in DNA: TGCGCCAGCAGCCAAGGAACGGGGCAGGGAGAGACCCAGTACTTC.

This chain uses TRBV5-4 with TRBJ2-3, with 10 bases aligning to TRBD2. This CDR3 has 18 residues. The V gene end was trimmed by 0 bases and the J gene end by 0 bases; junction bases not matched to a gene: 7. Germline V gives CDR1 SGHNT, CDR2 YYREEE (reference sequence). CDR3 bases: TGTGCCAGCAGCTTGGGGCTAGCGGGGGCTACTAGCACAGATACGCAGTATTTT. This encodes CASSLGLAGATSTDTQYF.

The rearrangement joins TRBV28 to TRBJ2-7; D is ambiguous. V lost 3 bases to trimming and J lost 6 bases, with 12 bases between them. The CDR3 extends over 13 amino acids. Germline CDR1 reads MDHEN; CDR2 reads SYDVKM. CDR3 region: CASSFFRNSEQYF. The CDR3 DNA is TGTGCCAGCAGTTTTTTTCGTAATAGCGAGCAGTACTTC.

Only a few counts were recorded for this clone. The chain employs TRBV29-1 and TRBJ2-7; TRBD2 agrees at 7 bases. This CDR3 spans 13 amino acids. CDR1 is SQVTM, CDR2 ANQGSEA, per germline. V gave up 7 bases and J gave up 1 base; unmatched junction bases: 7. CDR3: CSAAGGRSYEQYF. The CDR3 nucleotides are TGCAGCGCCGCCGGGGGGAGGTCCTACGAGCAGTACTTC.